This T cell receptor beta chain originates from a study of T cell repertoires in cytomegalovirus infection. The CDR3 totals 15 residues. The J segment lost 5 bases and the V segment lost 10 bases, leaving 13 bases of the junction unmatched. Per the germline V gene, CDR1 is MDHEN and CDR2 is SYDVKM. TCRdb ran MiXCR on the reads and lists one entry per CDR3 protein. In the table there are approximately 750,000 distinct CDR3 sequences, roughly 35% of which are singletons. V and J are TRBV28 and TRBJ2-2; 7 bases match TRBD1. The receptor comes from a human donor in good health (CMV status not recorded). Some clones in this sample may be carry-over from other donors' samples. The sample was PBMCs. CDR3 residues: CATKLRDSPTGELFF. The CDR3 DNA is TGTGCCACAAAACTCCGGGACAGCCCAACCGGGGAGCTGTTTTTT.